The clone carrying this TCR beta chain was detected a few times. Its antigen is not identified. The authors took one heparinised blood draw, averaging approximately 0.12 L, from each donor. Central memory, naive, regulatory and stem cell-like memory CD4+ cells were sorted by CD45RO/CCR7/CD25/CD127/CD95/CD27. CDR1 is LNHDA and CDR2 is SQIVND in the germline V gene (reference sequence). V lost 4 bases, J lost 0 bases, and 10 bases lay in between. The CDR3 is 16 amino acids. The data are from a study of beta chain features in type 1 diabetes. Background on the study: Sorted cell examination encompassed roughly 98,000,000 cells across all samples. Study-level findings and limits: Fewer junction insertions and more nucleotide deletions appeared in type 1 diabetes patients.

As every portion of the isolated RNA was reverse transcribed, the sequencing read expressed TCRB transcripts. Using immunoSEQ multiplex PCR, the repertoire was profiled, and TCRdb retains in-frame clones only, with some absent. The top ten clones hold 0.07% to 0.095% of a sample with 600,000 to 650,000 clones, around 15% of them seen once. Sequenced sample: naive CD4+ T cells from blood. The chain is built from TRBV19 and TRBJ2-6; D is unresolved. This TCR came from a man in his late teens or twenties in good health. The CDR3 sequence is CASSSAPSSGANVLTF. CDR3 DNA: TGTGCCAGTAGTAGTGCCCCGAGCTCTGGGGCCAACGTCCTGACTTTC.